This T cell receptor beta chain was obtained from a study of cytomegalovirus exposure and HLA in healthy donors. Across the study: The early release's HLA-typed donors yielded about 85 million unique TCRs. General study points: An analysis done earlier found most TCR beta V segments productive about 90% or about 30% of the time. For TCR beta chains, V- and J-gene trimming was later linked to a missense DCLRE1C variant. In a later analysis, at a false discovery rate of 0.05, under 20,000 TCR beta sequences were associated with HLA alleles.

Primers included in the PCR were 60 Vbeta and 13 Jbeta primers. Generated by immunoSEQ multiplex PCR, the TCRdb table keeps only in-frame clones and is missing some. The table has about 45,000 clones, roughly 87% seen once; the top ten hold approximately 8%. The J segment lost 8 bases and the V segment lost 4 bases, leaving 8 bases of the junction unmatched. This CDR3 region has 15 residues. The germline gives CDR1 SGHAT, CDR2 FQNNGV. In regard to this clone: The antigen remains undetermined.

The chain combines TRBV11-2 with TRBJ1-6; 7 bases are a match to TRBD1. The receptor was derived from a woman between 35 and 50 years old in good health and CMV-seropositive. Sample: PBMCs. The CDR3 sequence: CASSSTGSPDSPLHF. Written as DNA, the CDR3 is TGTGCCAGCAGCTCGACAGGGTCGCCCGATTCACCCCTCCACTTT.